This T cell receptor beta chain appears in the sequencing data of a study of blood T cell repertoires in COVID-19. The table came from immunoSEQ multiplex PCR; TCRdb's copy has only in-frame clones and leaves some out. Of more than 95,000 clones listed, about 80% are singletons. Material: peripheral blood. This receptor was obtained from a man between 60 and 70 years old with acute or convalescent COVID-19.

The CDR3: CASSSLIRTVLKGAFF. In DNA form, the CDR3 reads TGCGCCAGCAGCTCACTCATCCGGACAGTCCTAAAAGGAGCTTTCTTT. This rearrangement joins TRBV4-1 to TRBJ1-1; D is possibly TRBD1 (6 bases). V gave up 5 bases and J gave up 10 bases, with 26 bases separating them. The CDR3 runs 16 residues. The germline V gene has CDR1 MGHRA and CDR2 YSYEKL.